There are a few counts of the clone carrying this T cell receptor beta chain. Antigen unknown. The germline gives CDR1 MGHRA, CDR2 YSYEKL. CDR3 length: 14 residues. V gave up 4 bases and J gave up 7 bases; unmatched junction bases: 8. The data originate from a study of CD8 T cells in ankylosing spondylitis. Study results and caveats: Within matched ankylosing spondylitis synovial fluid, disease-linked clones were reportedly significantly enriched.

Quantitative barcoded 5'-RACE was used to prepare TCR beta libraries. TCRdb re-derived calls from the 5' RACE reads in MiXCR, one entry per CDR3 protein. This table has almost 250,000 distinct CDR3 sequences, under 35% appearing once. Sequenced input: blood, either unsorted or a sorted T cell fraction (not recorded which). The rearrangement links TRBV4-1 to TRBJ2-7, with 9 bases fitting TRBD1. This receptor was taken from a male donor with ankylosing spondylitis or in good health (not recorded which). CDR3 in amino acids: CASSRTGGAGEQYF. In nucleotides, the CDR3 is TGCGCCAGCAGCCGAACAGGGGGCGCGGGGGAGCAGTACTTC.